These 13 T cell receptor beta chains were sequenced from one sample in a study of cytomegalovirus exposure and HLA in healthy donors. A multiplex PCR was run with 60 Vbeta primers and 13 Jbeta primers. Produced via immunoSEQ multiplex PCR; TCRdb's table is partial and in-frame only. The table lists roughly 120,000 clones, over 65% of them singletons. Material for sequencing was PBMCs. The receptors come from a woman between 25 and 40 years old in good health and CMV-seropositive.

The chain recombines TRBV7-2 with TRBJ2-1, with a possible D match to TRBD2 (6 bases). V was cut by 5 bases and J by 4 bases, with 12 bases left in between. The CDR3 runs 14 residues. Germline values: CDR1 SGHTA, CDR2 FQGNSA. The CDR3 loop reads CASSRGTTYNEQFF. In DNA form, the CDR3 reads TGTGCCAGCAGCCGCGGGACCACTTACAATGAGCAGTTCTTC.

The rearrangement uses TRBV9 and TRBJ2-3; D may be TRBD2 (5 bases). Germline V gives CDR1 SGDLS, CDR2 YYNGEE. This CDR3 is 13 amino acids long. V was cut by 0 bases and J by 8 bases, with 10 bases left in between. The CDR3, as DNA: TGTGCCAGCAGCGTAGGGACTCCAGGTACGCAGTATTTT. This codes for CASSVGTPGTQYF.

CDR3: CASSSYGRGGYNEQFF. The CDR3, as DNA: TGTGCCAGCAGCTCCTACGGGCGGGGGGGTTACAATGAGCAGTTCTTC. V gene TRBV7-9 combines with J gene TRBJ2-1; 9 nucleotides agree with TRBD2. The V segment lost 4 bases and the J segment 4 bases; nucleotides outside the gene matches: 8. Germline CDR1 is SEHNR and CDR2 is FQNEAQ (reference sequence). The CDR3 has 16 amino acids. Complete variable domain (other parts from reference TRBV7-9 and TRBJ2-1): DTGVSQNPRHKITKRGQNVTFRCDPISEHNRLYWYRQTLGQGPEFLTYFQNEAQLEKSRLLSDRFSAERPKGSFSTLEIQRTEQGDSAMYLCASSSYGRGGYNEQFFGPGTRLTVL.

This chain links TRBV7-3 with TRBJ2-1; TRBD2 aligns across 7 bases. Germline values: CDR1 SGHTA, CDR2 FQGTGA. Trimming removed 5 bases from V and 9 bases from J; junction bases left unmatched: 10. CDR3 size: 14 residues. The CDR3 reads CASSPQPTSAEQFF. In DNA form, the CDR3 reads TGTGCCAGCAGCCCCCAACCTACTAGCGCTGAGCAGTTCTTC.

About this clone: One end of the junction varies from germline; a read error may be responsible. CDR3: CSSSDMTGKGTEAFF. DNA of the CDR3: TGTTCCAGCAGCGACATGACAGGGAAGGGCACTGAAGCTTTCTTT. The chain combines TRBV7-9 with TRBJ1-1, with 7 nucleotides matching TRBD1. The CDR3 length is 15 residues. CDR1 and CDR2 from the germline V gene are SEHNR and FQNEAQ (reference sequence).

This clone was counted a single time. The chain joins TRBV15 to TRBJ1-1; TRBD1 matches 9 bases. CDR1 and CDR2 (germline): LNHNV, YYDKDF (reference sequence). The CDR3 totals 17 residues. The J segment lost 7 bases and the V segment lost 0 bases, leaving 12 bases of the junction unmatched. The CDR3 protein is CATSRDLGTGRNREAFF. The DNA for the CDR3 is TGTGCCACCAGCAGAGACCTCGGGACAGGGAGGAATCGTGAAGCTTTCTTT.

The chain couples TRBV5-8 to TRBJ1-5; 7 nucleotides match TRBD1. The J segment lost 6 bases and the V segment lost 4 bases, leaving 4 bases of the junction unmatched. Germline V gives CDR1 SGHTS, CDR2 YDEGEE. There are 13 residues in the CDR3. CDR3 sequence: CASSTGQRQPQHF. CDR3 nucleotides: TGTGCCAGCAGCACGGGACAGCGTCAGCCCCAGCATTTT. Using reference TRBV5-8 and TRBJ1-5 for the parts outside the CDR3, the full variable domain is EAGVTQSPTHLIKTRGQQATLRCSPISGHTSVYWYQQALGLGLQFLLWYDEGEERNRGNFPPRFSGRQFPNYSSELNVNALELEDSALYLCASSTGQRQPQHFGDGTRLSIL.

The CDR3: CASTTRGLPSLSPLHF. The CDR3 DNA sequence: TGTGCCAGCACGACCAGGGGGCTCCCCTCTTTGTCACCCCTCCACTTT. The genes are TRBV5-8 and TRBJ1-6, with 8 bases fitting TRBD1. Germline trimming cut 6 bases from V and 10 bases from J; bases unmatched to any gene: 15. Germline CDR1 and CDR2: SGHTS and YDEGEE. There are 16 residues in the CDR3.

V gene TRBV20-1 combines with J gene TRBJ1-6, with D possibly TRBD1 on 5 matching bases. CDR3 length: 11 amino acids. From germline, CDR1 is DFQATT and CDR2 SNEGSKA (reference sequence). The CDR3 loop is CSQGGVSPLHF. In nucleotides, the CDR3 is TGCAGCCAGGGAGGGGTTTCACCCCTCCACTTT.

V gene TRBV30 combines with J gene TRBJ1-6; TRBD1 might be the D (6 bases). Deletions cut 5 bases from V and 9 bases from J, with 11 bases between. Germline CDR1 is GTSNPN and CDR2 is SVGIG (reference sequence). This CDR3 comprises 12 residues. This CDR3 reads CAWQGRISPLHF. The CDR3 DNA reads TGTGCCTGGCAGGGGCGGATTTCACCCCTCCACTTT.

The J gene is TRBJ2-3, the V gene TRBV19; 7 bases fit TRBD2. This CDR3 is 16 amino acids long. Germline lookup yields CDR1 LNHDA and CDR2 SQIVND (reference sequence). V shed 3 bases, J shed 6 bases, and the junction held 12 bases outside the gene matches. CDR3 sequence (DNA): TGTGCCAGTAGTATCACCTCGGGACTACGGGCGGATACGCAGTATTTT. Amino acids: CASSITSGLRADTQYF. Looking up the rest from reference TRBV19 and TRBJ2-3 gives the full variable domain: DGGITQSPKYLFRKEGQNVTLSCEQNLNHDAMYWYRQDPGQGLRLIYYSQIVNDFQKGDIAEGYSVSREKKESFPLTVTSAQKNPTAFYLCASSITSGLRADTQYFGPGTRLTVL.

The chain couples TRBV4-1 to TRBJ1-1, with D unresolved. V was cut by 0 bases and J by 5 bases, with 7 bases left in between. Germline CDR1 MGHRA, CDR2 YSYEKL. This CDR3 contains 13 residues. CDR3: CASSQDTRTEAFF. The CDR3, as DNA: TGCGCCAGCAGCCAAGACACGAGGACTGAAGCTTTCTTT.

The chain is built from TRBV6-1 and TRBJ2-4; D is perhaps TRBD2 (7 bases). The V and J ends lost 6 bases and 9 bases respectively, with 18 bases between them. The CDR3 extends over 14 amino acids. CDR1 MNHNS and CDR2 SASEGT come from the germline V gene. The CDR3 nucleotides are TGTGCCAGCAGCCTGGTGGGGGGGGCGGGCATTCAGTACTTC. Translated, it gives CASSLVGGAGIQYF.